A selection of T cell receptor beta chains follows, all from one sample in a study of OX40 agonist ivuxolimab in advanced cancers. TCRdb's copy holds only in-frame clones and misses some; the assay was immunoSEQ multiplex PCR. The data show about 42,000 clones, around 88% seen once. Specimen: CD4+ or CD8+ T cells sorted from blood, collected in a trial of the OX40 agonist ivuxolimab. The receptors come from an adult with an advanced solid tumor such as melanoma, head and neck, liver or kidney cancer. Both conserved end residues are part of each CDR3. D genes are given only for firm matches. Only some rows state a clone size, as once, few, many or a class for expanded clones.

J gene,D gene,clone size,V gene,CDR3 DNA,CDR3 protein
TRBJ2-1,-,-,TRBV27,TGTGCCAGCAGCCAAGTCGGTTCGTACAATGAGCAGTTCTTC,CASSQVGSYNEQFF
TRBJ1-3,-,once,TRBV27,TGTGCCAGCAGTTTAGGGCGGAGCTCTGGAAACACCATATATTTT,CASSLGRSSGNTIYF
TRBJ2-1,-,-,TRBV27,TGTGCCAGCAGTTTTTGGGGGAGTCGTGAGCAGTTCTTC,CASSFWGSREQFF
TRBJ1-2,TRBD1,-,TRBV7-9,TGTGCCGGGACAGGCACCGACTATGGCTACACCTTC,CAGTGTDYGYTF
TRBJ2-7,-,-,TRBV19,TGTGCCAGTAGTATAACGGGCCATAGCTCCTACGAGCAGTACTTC,CASSITGHSSYEQYF
TRBJ2-7,-,-,TRBV2,TGTGCCAGCCGGAGCAGTGGGCTCTACGAGCAGTACTTC,CASRSSGLYEQYF
TRBJ2-4,-,-,TRBV27,TGTGCCAGCAGGAGAGCAGGGGACAAAAACATTCAGTACTTC,CASRRAGDKNIQYF
TRBJ2-7,-,-,TRBV2,TGTGCCAGCAAGAATATAGTGGTCGTCTACGAGCAGTACTTC,CASKNIVVVYEQYF
TRBJ1-5,-,-,TRBV6-5,TGTGCCAGCAGTTGGGGGGCCGAGCAGCCCCAGCATTTT,CASSWGAEQPQHF
TRBJ2-1,-,-,TRBV2,TGTGCCAGCAGGCCGTGGGGTGCGGGTGCGGATGAGCAGTTCTTC,CASRPWGAGADEQFF
TRBJ2-6,-,-,TRBV9,TGTGCCAGCAGCGATCCCCGTTCCGGAGGGGCCAACGTCCTGACTTTC,CASSDPRSGGANVLTF
TRBJ2-2,-,-,TRBV29-1,TGCAGCGTTGAAGAGTCGTCCGGAGACACCGGGGAGCTGTTTTTT,CSVEESSGDTGELFF
TRBJ2-1,-,-,TRBV9,TGTGCCAGCAGCGCCCGAGGGGAGCGAAACAATGAGCAGTTCTTC,CASSARGERNNEQFF
TRBJ1-4,-,-,TRBV28,TGTGCCAGCAGTTTTACGACAGGTTTAATGACTAATGAAAAACTGTTTTTT,CASSFTTGLMTNEKLFF
TRBJ2-7,TRBD2,once,TRBV7-8,TGTGCCAGCAGCTTAAATTTCGGGGGGGCGGGTGAGCAGTACTTC,CASSLNFGGAGEQYF
TRBJ2-3,TRBD2,-,TRBV6-1,TGTGCCAGCAGTTTGGGGGCGGGGGGGACAGATACGCAGTATTTT,CASSLGAGGTDTQYF
TRBJ1-2,-,-,TRBV7-8,TGTGCCAGCAGTTTGGTGGGGACGGGCGGCTACACCTTC,CASSLVGTGGYTF
TRBJ2-5,-,-,TRBV28,TGTGCCAGCAGTAGGGACAGCGGGGAGACCCAGTACTTC,CASSRDSGETQYF
TRBJ2-7,TRBD2,-,TRBV27,TGTGCCAGCAGTTTAAGTCTAGCGGGAAAGAACGAGCAGTACTTC,CASSLSLAGKNEQYF
TRBJ2-5,-,-,TRBV5-1,TGCGCCAGCAGCTTGGAGGGTTGGGATCAAGAGACCCAGTACTTC,CASSLEGWDQETQYF
TRBJ2-7,-,-,TRBV7-8,TGTGCCAGCAGCTTAGAGAGGTTTGACTACGAGCAGTACTTC,CASSLERFDYEQYF
TRBJ1-2,-,-,TRBV7-9,TGTGTCAGCAGCTCCTACATATACACCTTC,CVSSSYIYTF
TRBJ1-1,-,-,TRBV2,TGTGCCAGATCTCCCGGGGGCAGGAGGGGGAACACTGAAGCTTTCTTT,CARSPGGRRGNTEAFF
TRBJ2-7,TRBD2,-,TRBV29-1,TGCAGCGTTCTTGGCGGGAGTGGGTACGAGCAGTACTTC,CSVLGGSGYEQYF
TRBJ2-1,TRBD2,-,TRBV6-5,TGTGCCGCTACGGGACTATCCAACAATGAGCAGTTCTTC,CAATGLSNNEQFF
TRBJ1-6,-,-,TRBV9,TGTGCCAGCAGCGTAGGCAGGGGCGGTTCACCCCTCCACTTT,CASSVGRGGSPLHF
TRBJ1-5,-,-,TRBV6-5,TGTGCCAGCGACCAAGGGAGATGGCCCCAGCATTTT,CASDQGRWPQHF
TRBJ2-5,-,-,TRBV5-3,TGTGCCAGAAGCGGGGGGACAGTTACTCTAGAGACCCAGTACTTC,CARSGGTVTLETQYF
TRBJ1-5,-,few,TRBV7-9,TGTGCCAGCAGCCACACAGGGAGGGATCAGCCCCAGCATTTT,CASSHTGRDQPQHF
TRBJ1-1,-,-,TRBV6-5,TGTGCCAGCAGTTACTCACGTTTGAACACTGAAGCTTTCTTT,CASSYSRLNTEAFF
TRBJ2-7,TRBD1,once,TRBV5-5,TGTGCCAGCAGCGGGCAGGGGGCCTACGAGCAGTACTTC,CASSGQGAYEQYF
TRBJ2-2,TRBD1,-,TRBV27,TGTGCCAGCAGCCCCCTGCGGACAGGAGTCTTGATGAACACCGGGGAGCTGTTTTTT,CASSPLRTGVLMNTGELFF
TRBJ2-1,-,-,TRBV2,TGTGCCAGCGGCCCACCGGGTGAGCAGTTCTTC,CASGPPGEQFF
TRBJ1-2,-,-,TRBV6-5,TGTGCCAGCAGTTACTCGGGGGAAAATGGCTACACCTTC,CASSYSGENGYTF
TRBJ2-1,-,-,TRBV2,TGTGCCAGCAGTGTCACAGTCCGGGCGTACAATGAGCAGTTCTTC,CASSVTVRAYNEQFF
TRBJ2-2,TRBD1,-,TRBV7-9,TGTGCCAGCAGCGTGGGACAGGGTAGCACCGGGGAGCTGTTTTTT,CASSVGQGSTGELFF
TRBJ1-6,-,-,TRBV6-5,TGTGCCAGCAGTTACTCCGGGAATTCACCCCTCCACTTT,CASSYSGNSPLHF
TRBJ1-5,-,-,TRBV6-6,TGTGCCAGCCTGAGAAATAGCAATCAGCCCCAGCATTTT,CASLRNSNQPQHF
TRBJ1-1,-,-,TRBV27,TGTGCCAGCAGTTTATCCGGCAGGCTCGGTGAAGCTTTCTTT,CASSLSGRLGEAFF
TRBJ2-1,-,-,TRBV5-1,TGCGCCAGCAGCGGGGGGGCCTTGGAGCAGTTCTTC,CASSGGALEQFF
TRBJ2-3,TRBD2,-,TRBV4-1,TGCGCCAGCAGCCAAGTAGCGGGAGCAGATACGCAGTATTTT,CASSQVAGADTQYF
TRBJ2-5,TRBD1,-,TRBV4-1,TGCGCCAGTAAATTTACGGACAGGTGGCAAGAGACCCAGTACTTC,CASKFTDRWQETQYF